The sample holds many counts of the clone carrying this T cell receptor beta chain. What it recognizes is unknown. This sample was included in a study of early T cells in non-severe SARS-CoV-2 infection. In the study overall: The chains were unpaired, and the sequenced material was bulk RNA from unsorted whole blood.

Germline V gene lookup returns CDR1 MNHEY and CDR2 SVGAGI. The CDR3 totals 12 residues. V shed 6 bases and J shed 4 bases, with 9 bases lying between them. Attachment of unique molecular identifiers to individual cDNA molecules was performed. TCRdb processed the 5' RACE reads anew with MiXCR; each CDR3 protein has one entry. The sample has some 49,000 distinct CDR3 sequences, 3.5% to 5% seen once. Study results and caveats: There was a bias toward anti-spike CD8 responses in VDJdb matching, which missed private and CD4 specificities.

This chain connects TRBV6-5 to TRBJ1-2; D may be TRBD1 (5 bases). The specimen was whole blood. The clonotype originates from an adult who was a healthcare worker with PCR-confirmed SARS-CoV-2 infection or an uninfected control (not recorded which). The chain's CDR3 is CASRTDPYGYTF. CDR3 coding DNA: TGTGCCAGCAGGACAGACCCCTATGGCTACACCTTC.